This T cell receptor (beta chain) was captured by sequencing in a study of shared clonotypes between healthy human individuals. Study-wide findings and caveats: Larger estimated richness was generally seen in naive subsets than in memory subsets. Clonotypes that were shared across four donors made up roughly 5% of naive CD4 clonotypes.

Terminally differentiated effector memory CD45RA+ cells were excluded by CCR7 positive selection of CD45RO-negative cells. Using immunoSEQ multiplex PCR, the repertoire was profiled, and TCRdb retains in-frame clones only, with some absent. The sample comprises 760,000 or so clones, 96% of which are singletons, and around 0.25% rests with the top ten. The germline CDR1 and CDR2 sequences are SEHNR and FQNEAQ (reference sequence). The CDR3 is made up of 16 amino acids. V lost 1 base to trimming and J lost 0 bases; unmatched junction nucleotides: 5. As regards this clone: Its specificity is unknown.

The receptor's source is a young man in good health. The J gene is TRBJ2-5, the V gene TRBV7-9; 7 bases match TRBD2. Sequencing was done on a sample of naive CD8+ T cells sorted from blood. The CDR3 sequence is CASSLETSSYQETQYF. In DNA form, the CDR3 reads TGTGCCAGCAGCTTAGAGACTAGCAGTTACCAAGAGACCCAGTACTTC.